Following are 4 T cell receptor beta chains from one sample sequenced in a study of low-dose radiotherapy and immunotherapy resistance in tumors. Time point here: before trial treatment. An approximately 19-cycle PCR with a constant-region primer and V-primer adapter amplified TCRs. TCRdb reanalysed the reads using MiXCR and keeps one entry per CDR3 protein. Of tens of thousands of distinct CDR3 sequences listed, 12% were seen once; the top ten hold approximately 6.2%. Sequenced here: PBMCs, sampled before treatment. The source of these receptors is a female donor with ovarian cancer.

This clonotype occurred many times. This chain joins TRBV24-1 and TRBJ2-1, with D uncertain. The V and J ends lost 7 bases and 4 bases respectively, with 10 bases between them. Germline CDR1 reads KGHDR; CDR2 reads SFDVKD. CDR3 size: 13 residues. In nucleotides, the CDR3 is TGTGCCACCAGCCCCGACGGTTACAATGAGCAGTTCTTC. It encodes CATSPDGYNEQFF.

This clonotype was counted many times. The chain recombines TRBV7-9 with TRBJ1-3; no firm D call. This CDR3 has 13 amino acids. Per germline, CDR1 SEHNR and CDR2 FQNEAQ (reference sequence). Trimming cost V 3 bases and J 2 bases, with 5 bases left between them. CDR3: CASSLPAGNTIYF. The DNA for the CDR3 is TGTGCCAGCAGCTTGCCGGCTGGAAACACCATATATTTT.

There are many counts of this clonotype. This chain connects TRBV7-9 to TRBJ1-5, with 9 bases fitting TRBD1. The germline CDR1 and CDR2 sequences are SEHNR and FQNEAQ (reference sequence). The CDR3 sequence is 16 residues long. The V and J ends lost 0 bases and 8 bases, in that order; junction bases with no gene match: 8. The CDR3 loop is CASSLAGDRDFKPQHF. For the CDR3, the DNA is TGTGCCAGCAGCTTAGCGGGGGACAGGGATTTTAAGCCCCAGCATTTT.

This clonotype has at least ten counts. The genes are TRBV28 and TRBJ1-1; D remains unclear. The germline V gene encodes CDR1 MDHEN and CDR2 SYDVKM. V was cut by 3 bases and J by 2 bases, with 7 bases left in between. The CDR3 is 13 residues long. The CDR3 DNA sequence: TGTGCCAGCAGTTTTGGCCGTAACACTGAAGCTTTCTTT. It codes for CASSFGRNTEAFF.